This T cell receptor (beta chain) was sequenced in a study of cytotoxic CD8 clonotypes in ibrutinib-treated CLL. Whole-study findings and limits: Clonality was elevated at ibrutinib response and had returned toward baseline at progression.

The count of this clone is one. Its antigen is unidentified. The planned depth of sequencing spanned 1 in 200,000 to 1 in 1 million T cells. Clones were read by immunoSEQ multiplex PCR, and TCRdb kept only the in-frame ones, dropping some. The sample records 250,000 to 350,000 clones, roughly 76% being singletons. Germline lookup yields CDR1 SQVTM and CDR2 ANQGSEA. Trimming at V came to 3 bases and at J to 6 bases, leaving 7 bases not matched to a gene. This CDR3 spans 14 amino acids. Sequences were derived from PBMCs, sampled at disease progression, from a patient treated with ibrutinib. The V gene is TRBV29-1, the J gene TRBJ2-1, with TRBD2 matching over 8 bases. The TCR originated in a human donor with chronic lymphocytic leukemia. CDR3: CSVDRGTRGNEQFF. The DNA for the CDR3 is TGCAGCGTTGATCGTGGGACTAGGGGCAATGAGCAGTTCTTC.